This T cell receptor (beta chain) stems from a study of cytomegalovirus exposure and HLA in healthy donors. Healthy donors of bone marrow made up the group. A remark on this clone: Its specificity is unknown.

This CDR3 has 15 amino acids. Trimming pared 6 bases from V and 1 base from J, leaving 15 bases between. Germline-derived CDR1 and CDR2 are LNHDA and SQIVND (reference sequence). 60 Vbeta and 13 Jbeta primers were used in PCR. Profiling relied on immunoSEQ multiplex PCR, and the TCRdb table lists in-frame clones only, not all of them. The data hold 120,000 or so clones, with approximately 80% observed a single time. Points from the study as a whole: Rates of TCR association differed by HLA locus in a later analysis, with DRB1 highest and HLA-C lowest. Earlier results showed most TCR beta V segments being productive about 87% or about 30% of the time.

The TCR sequence derives from a human donor in good health. The rearrangement joins TRBV19 to TRBJ1-1; the D gene is possibly TRBD1 (5 bases). The specimen was PBMCs. The CDR3 nucleotides read TGTGCCAGTAGAGAAGGACGGAGGGGGAACACTGAAGCTTTCTTT. Its protein product is CASREGRRGNTEAFF.